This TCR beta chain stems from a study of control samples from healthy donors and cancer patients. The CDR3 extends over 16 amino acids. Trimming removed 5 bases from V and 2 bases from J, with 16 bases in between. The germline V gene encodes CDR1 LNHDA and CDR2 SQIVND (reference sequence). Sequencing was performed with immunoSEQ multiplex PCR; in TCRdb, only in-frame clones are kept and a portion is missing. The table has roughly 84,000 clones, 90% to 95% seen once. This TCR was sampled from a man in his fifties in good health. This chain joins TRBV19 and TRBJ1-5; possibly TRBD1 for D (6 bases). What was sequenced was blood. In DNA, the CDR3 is TGTGCCAGTAGTCTGAACGGACAGAGGGGCAATCAGCCCCAGCATTTT. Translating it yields CASSLNGQRGNQPQHF.